A selection of T cell receptor beta chains follows, all from one sample in a study of identical twins. One entry per CDR3 protein, called by TCRdb with MiXCR from the 5' RACE reads. The sample includes under 900,000 distinct CDR3 sequences, around 12% of them seen just once. These same records also appear under a second study, on yellow fever vaccine responses in identical twins.

The sequenced sample was PBMCs. All receptors derive from a woman between 18 and 30 years old in good health. Both conserved end residues are part of each CDR3. A D gene is named only where the DNA matches it firmly. Some rows mark clone size as missing; the rest say once, few, many or name a class of expanded clone.

V: TRBV12-5
size: few
J: TRBJ2-2
D: NA
DNA: TGTGCTAGTGGTCCGAACGGACAGCAGCTGTTTTTT
CDR3: CASGPNGQQLFF

V: TRBV28
size: few
J: TRBJ2-2
D: NA
DNA: TGTGCCAGCAGTTTACTTAGGGCGGAGCTGTTTTTT
CDR3: CASSLLRAELFF

V: TRBV12-3/TRBV12-4
size: NA
J: TRBJ2-1
D: TRBD2
DNA: TGTGCCAGCAGAGAGCGGGAGACAAACAATGAGCAGTTCTTC
CDR3: CASRERETNNEQFF

V: TRBV6-1
size: few
J: TRBJ2-1
D: TRBD2
DNA: TGTGCCAGCACGCAACCGGGACTAGCGGACAATGAGCAGTTCTTC
CDR3: CASTQPGLADNEQFF

V: TRBV2
size: NA
J: TRBJ2-5
D: NA
DNA: TGTGCCAGCAGCCCCATACCCCTACAGGGTTACCAAGAGACCCAGTACTTC
CDR3: CASSPIPLQGYQETQYF

V: TRBV5-1
size: many
J: TRBJ2-2
D: NA
DNA: TGCGCCAGCAGCGGGCGGTCGTTGGGCACCGGGGAGCTGTTTTTT
CDR3: CASSGRSLGTGELFF

V: TRBV11-1
size: NA
J: TRBJ2-5
D: TRBD2
DNA: TGTGCCAGCGAATCGGATGTTGCCGAGCGGGAGAGGTTTCAAGAGACCCAGTACTTC
CDR3: CASESDVAERERFQETQYF

V: TRBV20-1
size: NA
J: TRBJ2-3
D: TRBD2
DNA: TGCAGTGCTAGAGGGACTAGCGGGGGGGGCATGGTAGATACGCAGTATTTT
CDR3: CSARGTSGGGMVDTQYF

V: TRBV24-1
size: NA
J: TRBJ2-3
D: TRBD2
DNA: TGTGCCACCAGTAGGGGCCGGACTAGCGGAGGGGGGATCGGCACAGATACGCAGTATTTT
CDR3: CATSRGRTSGGGIGTDTQYF

V: TRBV29-1
size: few
J: TRBJ2-1
D: NA
DNA: TGCAGCGTTGACATACCAAATGAGCAGTTCTTC
CDR3: CSVDIPNEQFF

V: TRBV28
size: NA
J: TRBJ2-2
D: NA
DNA: TGTGCCAGCAATCAACTCAGGGGCGGGGGTACCGGGGAGCTGTTTTTT
CDR3: CASNQLRGGGTGELFF

V: TRBV20-1
size: NA
J: TRBJ2-1
D: NA
DNA: TGCAGTGCTATTAGGGGAGTCTCCCCGAGCTCCTACAATGAGCAGTTCTTC
CDR3: CSAIRGVSPSSYNEQFF

V: TRBV7-9
size: few
J: TRBJ2-2
D: NA
DNA: TGTGCCAGCAGCTTATTCGCGGAGAACACCGGGGAGCTGTTTTTT
CDR3: CASSLFAENTGELFF

V: TRBV24-1
size: NA
J: TRBJ2-2
D: NA
DNA: TGTGCCACCAGGGCGGGATCGAACACCGGGGAGCTGTTTTTT
CDR3: CATRAGSNTGELFF

V: TRBV20-1
size: NA
J: TRBJ2-6
D: NA
DNA: TGCAGTGCTAGAAGGGACTCTGGGGCCAACGTCCTGACTTTC
CDR3: CSARRDSGANVLTF

V: TRBV20-1
size: few
J: TRBJ2-2
D: NA
DNA: TGCAGTGCTAGGAGATCGGCCGGGGAGCTGTTTTTT
CDR3: CSARRSAGELFF

V: TRBV24-1
size: NA
J: TRBJ2-2
D: TRBD1
DNA: TGTGCCACCGCAGGGGGAGACACCGGGGAGCTGTTTTTT
CDR3: CATAGGDTGELFF

V: TRBV3-1
size: NA
J: TRBJ2-1
D: TRBD2
DNA: TGTGCCAGCAGCCAAAGGGCTAGCGGAGCCTACAATGAGCAGTTCTTC
CDR3: CASSQRASGAYNEQFF

V: TRBV6-1
size: NA
J: TRBJ2-3
D: NA
DNA: TGTGCCAGCAGTGATCAGACCCATAGCACAGATACGCAGTATTTT
CDR3: CASSDQTHSTDTQYF

V: TRBV11-2
size: NA
J: TRBJ2-3
D: TRBD2
DNA: TGTGCCAGCAGATCGCGGGCGGGGGTAACAGATACGCAGTATTTT
CDR3: CASRSRAGVTDTQYF

V: TRBV12-3/TRBV12-4
size: few
J: TRBJ1-6
D: TRBD1
DNA: TGTGCCAGTGGTCAGGGGGCTGGGCGTAATTCACCCCTCCACTTT
CDR3: CASGQGAGRNSPLHF

V: TRBV7-9
size: NA
J: TRBJ2-3
D: NA
DNA: TGTGCCAGCGGGGATCAGGGGAACACAGATACGCAGTATTTT
CDR3: CASGDQGNTDTQYF

V: TRBV19
size: few
J: TRBJ2-1
D: TRBD2
DNA: TGTGCCAGTAGTCTTACTGGGGGGGGCAATGAGCAGTTCTTC
CDR3: CASSLTGGGNEQFF

V: TRBV15
size: NA
J: TRBJ2-5
D: TRBD1
DNA: TGTGCCACCAGCAGGGGACAGAACCAAGAGACCCAGTACTTC
CDR3: CATSRGQNQETQYF

V: TRBV3-1
size: NA
J: TRBJ2-3
D: TRBD2
DNA: TGTGCCAGCAGCCAATGGGAACTAGCGGGGCCCACAGATACGCAGTATTTT
CDR3: CASSQWELAGPTDTQYF

V: TRBV7-3
size: NA
J: TRBJ2-3
D: TRBD2
DNA: TGTGCCAGCAGCCCTAAACCCTTCACACTAGCGACAGATACGCAGTATTTT
CDR3: CASSPKPFTLATDTQYF

V: TRBV27
size: many
J: TRBJ2-6
D: NA
DNA: TGTGCCAGCAGTAGCCTCTCTGGGGCCAACGTCCTGACTTTC
CDR3: CASSSLSGANVLTF

V: TRBV15
size: few
J: TRBJ2-1
D: NA
DNA: TGTGCCACCAGCAGAGATGGCCCCGTGGGTGGGGACAATGAGCAGTTCTTC
CDR3: CATSRDGPVGGDNEQFF

V: TRBV29-1
size: many
J: TRBJ1-2
D: NA
DNA: TGCAGCGTTGAACGGGCAGGGTTGCATTCGAGGGCTAACTATGGCTACACCTTC
CDR3: CSVERAGLHSRANYGYTF

V: TRBV20-1
size: NA
J: TRBJ1-6
D: TRBD1
DNA: TGCAGTGCTAGAGTGGGGAGGGACAGGTCTTCACCCCTCCACTTT
CDR3: CSARVGRDRSSPLHF

V: TRBV6-5
size: NA
J: TRBJ1-2
D: TRBD1
DNA: TGTGCCAGCAGTAACAGGGGACCGGGTCATGGCTACACCTTC
CDR3: CASSNRGPGHGYTF

V: TRBV4-1
size: NA
J: TRBJ2-3
D: NA
DNA: TGCGCCAGCAGCCAAGAGGGACTGGCCTTGATGGATACGCAGTATTTT
CDR3: CASSQEGLALMDTQYF

V: TRBV12-3/TRBV12-4
size: few
J: TRBJ1-2
D: TRBD1
DNA: TGTGCCAGCAGTTCACAGGGGGCGAGGGACTATGGCTACACCTTC
CDR3: CASSSQGARDYGYTF

V: TRBV27
size: NA
J: TRBJ2-2
D: NA
DNA: TGTGCCAGCAGGCGCACGGGATTAACCGGGGAGCTGTTTTTT
CDR3: CASRRTGLTGELFF

V: TRBV7-9
size: few
J: TRBJ2-1
D: TRBD2
DNA: TGTGCCAGCAGCGGCCGGACTAGCGGGGGGCACAATGAGCAGTTCTTC
CDR3: CASSGRTSGGHNEQFF